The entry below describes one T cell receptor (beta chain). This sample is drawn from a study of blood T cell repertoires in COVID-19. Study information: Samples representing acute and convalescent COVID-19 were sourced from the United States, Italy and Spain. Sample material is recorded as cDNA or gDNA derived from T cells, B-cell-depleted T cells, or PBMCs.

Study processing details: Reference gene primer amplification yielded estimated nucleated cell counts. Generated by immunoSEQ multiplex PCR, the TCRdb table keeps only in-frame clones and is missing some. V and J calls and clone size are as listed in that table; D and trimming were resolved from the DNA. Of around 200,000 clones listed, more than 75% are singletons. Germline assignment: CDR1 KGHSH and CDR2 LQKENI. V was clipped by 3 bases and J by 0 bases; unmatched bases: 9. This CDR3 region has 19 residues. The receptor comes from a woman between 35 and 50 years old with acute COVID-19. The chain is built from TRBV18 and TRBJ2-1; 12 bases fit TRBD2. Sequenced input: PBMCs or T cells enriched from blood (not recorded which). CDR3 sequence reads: CASSPFGLAGGSSYNEQFF. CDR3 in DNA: TGTGCCAGCTCACCGTTTGGGCTAGCGGGAGGGAGCTCCTACAATGAGCAGTTCTTC.